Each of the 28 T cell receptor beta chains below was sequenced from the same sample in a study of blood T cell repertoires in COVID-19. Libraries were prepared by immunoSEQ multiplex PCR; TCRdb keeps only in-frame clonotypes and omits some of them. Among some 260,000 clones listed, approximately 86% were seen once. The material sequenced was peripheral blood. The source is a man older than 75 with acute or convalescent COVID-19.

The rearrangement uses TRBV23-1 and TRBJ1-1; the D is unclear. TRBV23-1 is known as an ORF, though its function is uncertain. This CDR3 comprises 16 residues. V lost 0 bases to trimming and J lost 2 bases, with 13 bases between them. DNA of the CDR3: TGCGCCAGCAGTCAATCAAAAGTAAGACATAACACTGAAGCTTTCTTT. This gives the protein CASSQSKVRHNTEAFF.

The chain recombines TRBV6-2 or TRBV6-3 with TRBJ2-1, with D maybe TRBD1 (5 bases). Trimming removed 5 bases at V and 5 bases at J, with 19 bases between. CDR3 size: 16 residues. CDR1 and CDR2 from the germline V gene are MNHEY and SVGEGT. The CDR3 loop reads CASSTLAQIQDNEQFF. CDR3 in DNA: TGTGCCAGCAGTACTTTAGCTCAGATACAGGACAATGAGCAGTTCTTC.

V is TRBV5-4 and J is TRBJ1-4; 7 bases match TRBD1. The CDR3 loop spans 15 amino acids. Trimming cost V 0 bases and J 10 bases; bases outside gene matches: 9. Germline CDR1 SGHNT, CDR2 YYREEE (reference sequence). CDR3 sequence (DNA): TGTGCCAGCAGCTTGGCCCAAACAGGGGACGCAAAACTGTTTTTT. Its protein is CASSLAQTGDAKLFF.

The CDR3 here is CAIREEVPKPQHF. Written as DNA, the CDR3 is TGTGCCATCAGGGAGGAGGTTCCGAAGCCCCAGCATTTT. The V gene is TRBV10-3, the J gene TRBJ1-5; D gene unclear. The ends were cut back, 6 bases at V and 8 bases at J, with 14 bases in the middle. This CDR3 region has 13 residues. Germline V gives CDR1 ENHRY, CDR2 SYGVKD.

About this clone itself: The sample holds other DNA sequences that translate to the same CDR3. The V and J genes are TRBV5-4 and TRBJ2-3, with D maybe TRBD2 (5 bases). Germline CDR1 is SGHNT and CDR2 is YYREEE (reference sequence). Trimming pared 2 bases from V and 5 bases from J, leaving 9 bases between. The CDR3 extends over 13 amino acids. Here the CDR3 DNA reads TGTGCCAGCAGCTTAACGGGGTTAGATACGCAGTATTTT. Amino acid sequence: CASSLTGLDTQYF.

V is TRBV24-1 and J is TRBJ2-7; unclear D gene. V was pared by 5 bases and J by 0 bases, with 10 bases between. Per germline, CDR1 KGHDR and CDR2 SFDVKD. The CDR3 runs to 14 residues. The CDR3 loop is CATSAVRDSYEQYF. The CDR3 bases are TGTGCCACCAGTGCGGTCCGAGACTCCTACGAGCAGTACTTC.

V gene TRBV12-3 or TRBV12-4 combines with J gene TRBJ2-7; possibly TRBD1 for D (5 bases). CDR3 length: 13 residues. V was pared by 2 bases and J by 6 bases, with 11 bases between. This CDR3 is CASSLIGRVEQYF. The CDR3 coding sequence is TGTGCCAGCAGTTTAATTGGCAGGGTCGAGCAGTACTTC.

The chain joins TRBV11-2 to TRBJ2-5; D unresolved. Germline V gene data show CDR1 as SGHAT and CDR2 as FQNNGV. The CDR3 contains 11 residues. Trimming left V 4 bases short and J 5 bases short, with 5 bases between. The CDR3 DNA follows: TGTGCCAGCAGCTCCAGGGAGACCCAGTACTTC. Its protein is CASSSRETQYF.

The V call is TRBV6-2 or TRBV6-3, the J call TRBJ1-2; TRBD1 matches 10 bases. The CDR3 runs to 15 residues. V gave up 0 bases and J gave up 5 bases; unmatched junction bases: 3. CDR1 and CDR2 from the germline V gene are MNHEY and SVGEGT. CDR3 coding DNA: TGTGCCAGCAGTTACTCGACAGGGGGCGTTTATGGCTACACCTTC. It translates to CASSYSTGGVYGYTF.

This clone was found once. The CDR3 loop is CASSFSSGEETQYF. In DNA form, the CDR3 reads TGCGCCAGCAGCTTCTCTAGCGGGGAAGAGACCCAGTACTTC. The J gene is TRBJ2-5, the V gene TRBV5-1; the match to TRBD2 covers 9 bases. This CDR3 comprises 14 residues. Trimming at V came to 2 bases and at J to 3 bases, leaving 2 bases not matched to a gene. From germline, CDR1 is SGHRS and CDR2 YFSETQ. The complete variable domain, with remaining parts taken from reference TRBV5-1 and TRBJ2-5, reads KAGVTQTPRYLIKTRGQQVTLSCSPISGHRSVSWYQQTPGQGLQFLFEYFSETQRNKGNFPGRFSGRQFSNSRSEMNVSTLELGDSALYLCASSFSSGEETQYFGPGTRLLVL.

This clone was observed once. CDR3 sequence reads: CASSARDRAFTGELFF. The CDR3 DNA reads TGTGCCAGCAGCGCCCGGGACAGGGCTTTCACCGGGGAGCTGTTTTTT. V gene TRBV9 combines with J gene TRBJ2-2; the match to TRBD1 covers 9 bases. The germline V gene has CDR1 SGDLS and CDR2 YYNGEE. The CDR3 is 16 amino acids. V dropped 3 bases and J dropped 4; count of bases not matched to a gene: 7.

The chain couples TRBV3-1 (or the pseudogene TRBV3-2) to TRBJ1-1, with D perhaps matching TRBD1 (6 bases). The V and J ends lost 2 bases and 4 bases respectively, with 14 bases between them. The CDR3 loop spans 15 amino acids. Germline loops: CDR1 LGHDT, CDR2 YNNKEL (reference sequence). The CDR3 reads CASSQRGEGGTEAFF. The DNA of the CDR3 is TGTGCCAGCAGCCAAAGAGGGGAGGGGGGCACTGAAGCTTTCTTT.

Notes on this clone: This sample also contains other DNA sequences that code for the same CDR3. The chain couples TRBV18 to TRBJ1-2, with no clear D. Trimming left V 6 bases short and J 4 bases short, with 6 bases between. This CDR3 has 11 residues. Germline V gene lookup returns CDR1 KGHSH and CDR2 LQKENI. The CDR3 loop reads CASSSSYGYTF. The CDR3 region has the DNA TGTGCCAGCTCTTCCTCCTATGGCTACACCTTC.

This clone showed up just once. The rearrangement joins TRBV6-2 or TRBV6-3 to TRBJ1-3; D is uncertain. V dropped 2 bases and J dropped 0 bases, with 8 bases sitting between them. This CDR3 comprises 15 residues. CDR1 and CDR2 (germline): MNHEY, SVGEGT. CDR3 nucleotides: TGTGCCAGCAGTTACGTATCCAGCTCTGGAAACACCATATATTTT. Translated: CASSYVSSSGNTIYF.

The CDR3 loop is CASRTGGWVHEQYF. CDR3 DNA sequence: TGCGCCAGCAGAACAGGGGGCTGGGTGCACGAGCAGTACTTC. This chain uses TRBV5-1 with TRBJ2-7; 9 bases map to TRBD1. The junction had 8 bases not matched to a gene; V was cut back by 5 bases and J by 5 bases. Germline assignment: CDR1 SGHRS and CDR2 YFSETQ. The CDR3 totals 14 residues.

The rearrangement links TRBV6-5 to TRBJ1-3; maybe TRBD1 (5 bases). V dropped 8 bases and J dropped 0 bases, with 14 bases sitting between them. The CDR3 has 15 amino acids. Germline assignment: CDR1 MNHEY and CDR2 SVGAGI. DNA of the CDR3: TGTGCCAGCCTTCAGGGCAGCTTCTCTGGAAACACCATATATTTT. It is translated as CASLQGSFSGNTIYF.

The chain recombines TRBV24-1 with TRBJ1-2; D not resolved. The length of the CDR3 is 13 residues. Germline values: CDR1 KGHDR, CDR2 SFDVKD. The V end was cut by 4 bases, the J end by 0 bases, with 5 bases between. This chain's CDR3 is CATSEGANYGYTF. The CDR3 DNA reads TGTGCCACCAGTGAAGGAGCTAACTATGGCTACACCTTC.

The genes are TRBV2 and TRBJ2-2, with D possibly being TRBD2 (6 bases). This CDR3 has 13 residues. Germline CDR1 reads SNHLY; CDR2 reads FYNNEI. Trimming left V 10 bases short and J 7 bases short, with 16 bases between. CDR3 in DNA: TGTGCCACCTCGTGGAGGGAAGGCGGGGAGCTGTTTTTT. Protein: CATSWREGGELFF.

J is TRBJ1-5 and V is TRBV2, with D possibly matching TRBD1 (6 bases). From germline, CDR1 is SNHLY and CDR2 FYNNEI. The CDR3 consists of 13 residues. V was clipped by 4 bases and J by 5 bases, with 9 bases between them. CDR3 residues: CASSVQGDQPQHF. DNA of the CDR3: TGTGCCAGCAGTGTACAGGGAGATCAGCCCCAGCATTTT.

The CDR3 DNA is TGTGCCAGCAGCCTCCTAGGGACAGGGGGCGGCTACACCTTC. It is translated as CASSLLGTGGGYTF. The rearrangement uses TRBV3-1 (or the pseudogene TRBV3-2) and TRBJ1-2; TRBD1 matches 12 bases. With V trimmed by 4 bases and J by 8 bases, 5 bases remained unmatched. The germline CDR1 and CDR2 sequences are LGHDT and YNNKEL (reference sequence). The CDR3 length is 14 residues.

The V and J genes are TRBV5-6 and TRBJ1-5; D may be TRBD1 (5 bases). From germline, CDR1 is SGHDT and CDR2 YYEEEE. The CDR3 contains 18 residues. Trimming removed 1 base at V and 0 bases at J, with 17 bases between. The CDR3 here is CASSLMGGPQHSNQPQHF. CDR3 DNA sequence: TGTGCCAGCAGCTTGATGGGGGGACCGCAACATAGCAATCAGCCCCAGCATTTT.

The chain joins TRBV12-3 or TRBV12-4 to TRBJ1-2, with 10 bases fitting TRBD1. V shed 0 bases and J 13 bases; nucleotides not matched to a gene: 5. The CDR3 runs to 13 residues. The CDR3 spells CASSLARGQGSTF. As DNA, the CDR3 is TGTGCCAGCAGTTTAGCCCGGGGACAGGGGAGCACCTTC.

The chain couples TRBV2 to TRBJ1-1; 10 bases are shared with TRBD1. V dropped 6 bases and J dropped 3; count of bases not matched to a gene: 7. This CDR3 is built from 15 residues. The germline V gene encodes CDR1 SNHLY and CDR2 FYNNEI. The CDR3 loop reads CASSVGTGADTEAFF. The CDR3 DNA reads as TGTGCCAGCAGCGTCGGGACAGGGGCGGACACTGAAGCTTTCTTT.

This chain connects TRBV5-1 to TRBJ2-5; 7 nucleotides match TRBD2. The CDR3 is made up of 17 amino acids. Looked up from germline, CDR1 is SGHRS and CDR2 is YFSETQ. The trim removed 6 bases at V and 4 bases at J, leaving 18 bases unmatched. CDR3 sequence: CASKWGGSSGIIETQYF. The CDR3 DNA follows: TGCGCCAGCAAATGGGGCGGGAGCTCCGGGATTATAGAGACCCAGTACTTC.

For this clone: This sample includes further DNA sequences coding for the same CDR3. DNA for the CDR3: TGCGCCAGCAGCCCGGAGGTTATGAACACTGAAGCTTTCTTT. This codes for CASSPEVMNTEAFF. V is TRBV5-1 and J is TRBJ1-1; D remains ambiguous. The CDR3 extends over 14 amino acids. Germline V lookup: CDR1 SGHRS, CDR2 YFSETQ. V was shortened by 4 bases and J by 0 bases, with 10 bases between the two germline ends.

CDR3 sequence: CASSQSSGIGTDTQYF. CDR3 DNA sequence: TGTGCCAGCAGCCAAAGTAGCGGGATAGGCACAGATACGCAGTATTTT. The J gene is TRBJ2-3, the V gene TRBV3-1 (or the pseudogene TRBV3-2), with 8 bases identical to TRBD2. This CDR3 region has 16 residues. Germline values: CDR1 LGHDT, CDR2 YNNKEL (reference sequence). The V gene end was trimmed by 2 bases and the J gene end by 1 base; junction bases not matched to a gene: 5.

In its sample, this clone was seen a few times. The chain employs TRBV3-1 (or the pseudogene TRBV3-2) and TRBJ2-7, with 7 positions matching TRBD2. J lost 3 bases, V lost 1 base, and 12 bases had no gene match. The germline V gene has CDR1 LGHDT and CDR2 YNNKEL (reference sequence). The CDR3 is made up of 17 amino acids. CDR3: CASSQGRGGVKDYEQYF. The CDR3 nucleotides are TGTGCCAGCAGCCAAGGTCGTGGGGGGGTAAAGGACTACGAGCAGTACTTC.

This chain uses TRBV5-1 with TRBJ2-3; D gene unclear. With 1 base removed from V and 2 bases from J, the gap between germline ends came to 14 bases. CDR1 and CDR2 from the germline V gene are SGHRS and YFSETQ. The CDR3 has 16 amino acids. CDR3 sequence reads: CASSLRGPLPTDTQYF. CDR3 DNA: TGCGCCAGCAGCTTGCGAGGTCCACTTCCCACAGATACGCAGTATTTT. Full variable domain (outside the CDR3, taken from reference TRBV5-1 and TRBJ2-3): KAGVTQTPRYLIKTRGQQVTLSCSPISGHRSVSWYQQTPGQGLQFLFEYFSETQRNKGNFPGRFSGRQFSNSRSEMNVSTLELGDSALYLCASSLRGPLPTDTQYFGPGTRLTVL.